This T cell receptor (beta chain) was sequenced in a study of regulatory T cells. Primers: 52 TRBV forward and 13 TRBJ reverse. Some clones are missing from TCRdb's copy, which holds only in-frame ones; the method was immunoSEQ multiplex PCR. This sample has about 15,000 clones, with roughly 82% found just once. Autoimmunity was present in every CD3G-deficient patient, worse in two. At testing, patients were 2 to 39 years old, with reduced naive and increased memory T-cell proportions. With respect to this clone: Its cognate antigen is unknown.

The length of the CDR3 is 14 residues. V shed 2 bases and J shed 4 bases, with 11 bases lying between them. CDR1 and CDR2 (germline): KGHSH, LQKENI. Study-wide findings and caveats: Hydrophobic residues at CDR3 positions 6 and 7 were enriched in conventional CD4+ T cells of CD3G-deficient patients. Regulatory T cells showed the strongest V-J pair restriction and V/J gene skewing among patient repertoires.

Source material: conventional CD4+ T cells sorted from blood. The clonotype was recovered from a person aged 25 to 45 with CD3G deficiency. The rearrangement links TRBV18 to TRBJ1-2, with D unclear. CDR3 coding DNA: TGTGCCAGCTCACCAGGACGAAGAGGCTATGGCTACACCTTC. This sequence encodes CASSPGRRGYGYTF.